This TCR beta chain was identified during a study of control samples from healthy donors and cancer patients. V gave up 1 base and J gave up 0 bases, with 4 bases separating them. Per germline, CDR1 LNHDA and CDR2 SQIVND (reference sequence). The CDR3 runs 14 residues. Clones were read by immunoSEQ multiplex PCR, and TCRdb kept only the in-frame ones, dropping some. Its table records fewer than 200,000 clones. The sequence was obtained from a woman in her 30s in good health. Sequenced: blood. This chain uses TRBV19 with TRBJ1-5, with unresolved D. The CDR3 nucleotides are TGTGCCAGTAGTATAGTATCTAGCAATCAGCCCCAGCATTTT. Its translation is CASSIVSSNQPQHF.